These T cell receptor beta chains were read from a single sample in a study of vaccination and CD4 T cells after COVID-19. In TCRdb, the PCR reads were re-called with MiXCR into one record per CDR3 protein. The repertoire includes under 20,000 distinct CDR3 sequences, 40% to 55% of them detected once, and under 3% sits in the top ten. The antigens of these receptors remain unknown. The sequenced sample was CD4+ T cells from blood, cultured in vitro, obtained after SARS-CoV-2 vaccination. The receptors were gathered from a human donor who had recovered from COVID-19. Both conserved end residues are part of each CDR3.

v_call,j_call,cdr3_aa
TRBV19,TRBJ1-1,CASSIPLGTGANTEAFF
TRBV4-2,TRBJ1-2,CASSQGLSPIWGYTF
TRBV9,TRBJ1-1,CASSERQNTEAFF
TRBV6-2/TRBV6-3,TRBJ2-5,CASSYIRGRRETQYF
TRBV9,TRBJ1-1,CASSDPGQGRPNTEAFF
TRBV2,TRBJ1-2,CASSEDGYGYTF
TRBV10-1,TRBJ2-5,CASSRGRLETQYF
TRBV5-5,TRBJ1-5,CASSLLGFRDPDQPQHF
TRBV19,TRBJ1-1,CASSMEGQLEAFF
TRBV19,TRBJ1-5,CASSIERAQGSNQPQHF
TRBV6-1,TRBJ1-2,CASSRNRQGYYGYTF
TRBV6-1,TRBJ1-5,CASSQGQGVSQPQHF
TRBV2,TRBJ1-2,CASRDRGPGYTF
TRBV11-3,TRBJ2-5,CASSFVRQEAQYF
TRBV5-6,TRBJ1-5,CASTSGVGNQPQHF
TRBV2,TRBJ1-6,CASSSQGLESPLHF
TRBV20-1,TRBJ1-5,CSATLEQGLAQPQHF
TRBV6-5,TRBJ2-7,CASSYSRGEQYF
TRBV20-1,TRBJ2-1,CSAPSNDPGQGNEQFF
TRBV20-1,TRBJ1-5,CSARGRVGQPQHF
TRBV5-6,TRBJ1-6,CASSLYRNHSPLHF
TRBV20-1,TRBJ2-7,CSARRQPSYEQYF
TRBV11-3,TRBJ2-7,CASSSSGGISYEQYF
TRBV20-1,TRBJ2-3,CSARDRGLGTDTQYF
TRBV27,TRBJ2-5,CASSFSGAVETQYF
TRBV20-1,TRBJ2-3,CSLVAGSTDTQYF
TRBV20-1,TRBJ2-1,CSARDWGTSRFF
TRBV20-1,TRBJ2-3,CSACIPGTDTQYF
TRBV5-4,TRBJ1-2,CASSLGGGQGLHYGYTF
TRBV7-6,TRBJ1-6,CASSLGGVGHNSPLHF
TRBV5-4,TRBJ2-1,CASSLAMRGDLHNEQFF